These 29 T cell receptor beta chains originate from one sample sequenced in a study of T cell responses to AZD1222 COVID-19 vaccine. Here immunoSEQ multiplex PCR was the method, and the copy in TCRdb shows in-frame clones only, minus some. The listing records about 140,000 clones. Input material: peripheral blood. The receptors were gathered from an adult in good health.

This CDR3 reads CASSLLGGAVETQYF. CDR3 bases: TGTGCCAGCAGTCTTCTAGGAGGTGCGGTGGAGACCCAGTACTTC. V gene TRBV9 combines with J gene TRBJ2-5; D perhaps matches TRBD2 (5 bases). Germline CDR1 reads SGDLS; CDR2 reads YYNGEE. The V end lost 5 bases, the J end lost 5 bases, and 19 bases lay between the germline ends. There are 15 residues in the CDR3. Variable domain in full (rest from reference TRBV9 and TRBJ2-5): DSGVTQTPKHLITATGQRVTLRCSPRSGDLSVYWYQQSLDQGLQFLIQYYNGEERAKGNILERFSAQQFPDLHSELNLSSLELGDSALYFCASSLLGGAVETQYFGPGTRLLVL.

CDR3 bases: TGCGCCAGCAGGGGGACAGGGGGCGAAACTTTCTTT. Its protein is CASRGTGGETFF. This chain joins TRBV4-1 and TRBJ1-1; the match to TRBD1 covers 12 bases. The V and J ends lost 6 bases and 12 bases, in that order; junction bases with no gene match: 5. The CDR3 totals 12 residues. Germline V gene data show CDR1 as MGHRA and CDR2 as YSYEKL.

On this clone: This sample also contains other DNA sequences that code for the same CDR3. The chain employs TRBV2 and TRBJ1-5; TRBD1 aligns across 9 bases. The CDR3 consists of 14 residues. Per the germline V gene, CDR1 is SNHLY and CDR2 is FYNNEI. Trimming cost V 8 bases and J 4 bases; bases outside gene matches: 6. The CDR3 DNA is TGTGCCAGCTCAGGACAGGGGTTGAATCAGCCCCAGCATTTT. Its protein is CASSGQGLNQPQHF.

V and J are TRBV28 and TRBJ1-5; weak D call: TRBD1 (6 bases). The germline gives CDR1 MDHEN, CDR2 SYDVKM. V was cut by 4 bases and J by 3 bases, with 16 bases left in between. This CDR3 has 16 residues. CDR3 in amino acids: CASSYQGTISNQPQHF. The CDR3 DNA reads TGTGCCAGCAGTTACCAGGGGACGATCTCCAATCAGCCCCAGCATTTT. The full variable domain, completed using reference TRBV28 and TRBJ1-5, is DVKVTQSSRYLVKRTGEKVFLECVQDMDHENMFWYRQDPGLGLRLIYFSYDVKMKEKGDIPEGYSVSREKKERFSLILESASTNQTSMYLCASSYQGTISNQPQHFGDGTRLSIL.

The CDR3 DNA follows: TGCGCCAGCAGCTCGGGACAGGGTACTAGCACAGATACGCAGTATTTT. Amino acid sequence: CASSSGQGTSTDTQYF. V and J are TRBV5-1 and TRBJ2-3; 9 bases align to TRBD1. CDR3 size: 16 residues. The J segment lost 0 bases and the V segment lost 3 bases, leaving 5 bases of the junction unmatched. Germline CDR1 reads SGHRS; CDR2 reads YFSETQ.

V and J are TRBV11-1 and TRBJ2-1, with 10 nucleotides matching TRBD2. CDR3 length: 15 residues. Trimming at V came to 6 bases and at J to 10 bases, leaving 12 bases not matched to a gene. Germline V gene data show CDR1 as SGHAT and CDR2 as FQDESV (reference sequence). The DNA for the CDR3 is TGTGCCAGCAGTCTAGCGGGGGCGACCAGGGGGGAGCAGTTCTTC. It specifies CASSLAGATRGEQFF. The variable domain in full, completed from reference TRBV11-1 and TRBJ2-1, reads EAEVAQSPRYKITEKSQAVAFWCDPISGHATLYWYRQILGQGPELLVQFQDESVVDDSQLPKDRFSAERLKGVDSTLKIQPAELGDSAMYLCASSLAGATRGEQFFGPGTRLTVL.

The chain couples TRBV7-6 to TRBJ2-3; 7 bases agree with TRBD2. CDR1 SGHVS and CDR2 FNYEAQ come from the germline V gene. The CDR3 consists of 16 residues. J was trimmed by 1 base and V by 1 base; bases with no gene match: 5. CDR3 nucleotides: TGTGCCAGCAGCTTAGTGGGACGGGGGGGCACAGATACGCAGTATTTT. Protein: CASSLVGRGGTDTQYF.

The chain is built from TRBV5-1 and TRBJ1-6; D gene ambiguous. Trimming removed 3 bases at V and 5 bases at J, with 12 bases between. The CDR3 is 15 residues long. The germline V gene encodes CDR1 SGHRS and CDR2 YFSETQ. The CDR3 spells CASSSGSLNNSPLHF. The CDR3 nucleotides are TGCGCCAGCAGCTCGGGGTCCCTCAATAATTCACCCCTCCACTTT. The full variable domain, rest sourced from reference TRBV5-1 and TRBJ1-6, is KAGVTQTPRYLIKTRGQQVTLSCSPISGHRSVSWYQQTPGQGLQFLFEYFSETQRNKGNFPGRFSGRQFSNSRSEMNVSTLELGDSALYLCASSSGSLNNSPLHFGNGTRLTVT.

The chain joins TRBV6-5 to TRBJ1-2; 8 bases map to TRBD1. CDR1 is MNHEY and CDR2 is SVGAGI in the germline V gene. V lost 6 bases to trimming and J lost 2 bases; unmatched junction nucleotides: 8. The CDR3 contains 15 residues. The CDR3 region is CASRNRGFPNYGYTF. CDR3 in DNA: TGTGCCAGCAGGAACAGGGGGTTTCCCAACTATGGCTACACCTTC.

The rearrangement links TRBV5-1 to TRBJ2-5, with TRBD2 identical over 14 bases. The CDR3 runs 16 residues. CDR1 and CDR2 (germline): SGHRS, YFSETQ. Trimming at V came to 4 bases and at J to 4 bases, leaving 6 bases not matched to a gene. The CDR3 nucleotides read TGCGCCAGCAGCCTAACGGGACTAGCGGGGGTAGAGACCCAGTACTTC. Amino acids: CASSLTGLAGVETQYF.

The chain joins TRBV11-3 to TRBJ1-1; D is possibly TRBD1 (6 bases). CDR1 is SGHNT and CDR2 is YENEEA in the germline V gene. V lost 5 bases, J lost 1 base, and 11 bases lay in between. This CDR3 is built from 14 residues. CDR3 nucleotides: TGTGCCAGCAGCAGAGTGACAGGGAACACTGAAGCTTTCTTT. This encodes CASSRVTGNTEAFF.

The CDR3 DNA reads TGTGCCAGCAGCCAAGGGAGGACAGGGAATAATTCACCCCTCCACTTT. It translates to CASSQGRTGNNSPLHF. The V gene is TRBV4-2, the J gene TRBJ1-6; 8 bases are a match to TRBD1. Germline V lookup: CDR1 LGHNA, CDR2 YNFKEQ. V gave up 1 base and J gave up 5 bases; unmatched junction bases: 4. The CDR3 has 16 amino acids.

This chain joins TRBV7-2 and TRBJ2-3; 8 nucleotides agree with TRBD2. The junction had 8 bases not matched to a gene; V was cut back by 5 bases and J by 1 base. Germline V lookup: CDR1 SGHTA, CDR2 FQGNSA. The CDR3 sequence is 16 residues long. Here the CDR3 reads CASSPFPRGGTDTQYF. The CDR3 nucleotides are TGTGCCAGCAGCCCCTTTCCGCGGGGGGGCACAGATACGCAGTATTTT.

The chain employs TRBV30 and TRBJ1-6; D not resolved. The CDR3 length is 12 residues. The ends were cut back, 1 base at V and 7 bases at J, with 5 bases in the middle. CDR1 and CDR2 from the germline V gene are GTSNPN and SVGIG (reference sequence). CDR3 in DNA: TGTGCCTGGAGTGGGGGAAATTCACCCCTCCACTTT. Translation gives CAWSGGNSPLHF.

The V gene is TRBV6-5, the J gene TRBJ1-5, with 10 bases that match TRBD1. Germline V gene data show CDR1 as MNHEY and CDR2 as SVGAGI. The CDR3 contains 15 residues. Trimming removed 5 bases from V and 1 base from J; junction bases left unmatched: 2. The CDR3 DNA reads TGTGCCAGCAGTCCGGACAGGGGGAGCAATCAGCCCCAGCATTTT. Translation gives CASSPDRGSNQPQHF.

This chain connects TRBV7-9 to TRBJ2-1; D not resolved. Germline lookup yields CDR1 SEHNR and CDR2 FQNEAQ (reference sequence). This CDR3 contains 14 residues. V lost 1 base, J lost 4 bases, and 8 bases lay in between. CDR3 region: CASSLEGVYNEQFF. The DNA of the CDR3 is TGTGCCAGCAGCTTAGAAGGTGTTTACAATGAGCAGTTCTTC.

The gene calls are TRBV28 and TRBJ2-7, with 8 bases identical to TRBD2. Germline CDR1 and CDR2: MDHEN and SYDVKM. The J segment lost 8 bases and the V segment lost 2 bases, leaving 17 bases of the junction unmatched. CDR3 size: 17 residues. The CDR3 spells CASSLTRQTGAGGKQYF. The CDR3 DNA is TGTGCCAGCAGTTTAACCCGACAGACAGGTGCGGGGGGAAAGCAGTACTTC.

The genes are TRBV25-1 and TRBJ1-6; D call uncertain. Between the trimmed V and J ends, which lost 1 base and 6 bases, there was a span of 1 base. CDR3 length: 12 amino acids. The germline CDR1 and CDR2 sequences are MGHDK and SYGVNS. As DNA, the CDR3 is TGTGCCAGCAGTGAATTTAATTCACCCCTCCACTTT. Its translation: CASSEFNSPLHF.

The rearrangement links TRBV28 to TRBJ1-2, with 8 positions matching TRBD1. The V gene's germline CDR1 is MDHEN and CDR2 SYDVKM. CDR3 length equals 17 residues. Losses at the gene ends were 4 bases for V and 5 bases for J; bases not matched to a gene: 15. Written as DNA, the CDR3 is TGTGCCAGCAGTTCCCTCGATAACAGGGGGAAAAAGTATGGCTACACCTTC. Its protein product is CASSSLDNRGKKYGYTF.

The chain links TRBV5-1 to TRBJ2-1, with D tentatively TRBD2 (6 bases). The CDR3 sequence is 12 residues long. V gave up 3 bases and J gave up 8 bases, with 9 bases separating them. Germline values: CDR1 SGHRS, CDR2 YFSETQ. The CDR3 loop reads CASSWGGDEQFF. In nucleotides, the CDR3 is TGCGCCAGCAGCTGGGGCGGGGATGAGCAGTTCTTC. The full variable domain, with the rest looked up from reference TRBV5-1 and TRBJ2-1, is KAGVTQTPRYLIKTRGQQVTLSCSPISGHRSVSWYQQTPGQGLQFLFEYFSETQRNKGNFPGRFSGRQFSNSRSEMNVSTLELGDSALYLCASSWGGDEQFFGPGTRLTVL.

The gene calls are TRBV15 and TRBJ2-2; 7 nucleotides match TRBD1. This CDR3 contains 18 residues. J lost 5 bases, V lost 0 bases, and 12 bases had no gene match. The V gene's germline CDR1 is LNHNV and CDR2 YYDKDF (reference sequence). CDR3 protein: CATSRDLGQRPGTGELFF. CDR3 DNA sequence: TGTGCCACCAGCAGAGATTTGGGACAGAGACCAGGGACCGGGGAGCTGTTTTTT. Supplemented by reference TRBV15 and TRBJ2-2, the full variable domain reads DAMVIQNPRYQVTQFGKPVTLSCSQTLNHNVMYWYQQKSSQAPKLLFHYYDKDFNNEADTPDNFQSRRPNTSFCFLDIRSPGLGDTAMYLCATSRDLGQRPGTGELFFGEGSRLTVL.

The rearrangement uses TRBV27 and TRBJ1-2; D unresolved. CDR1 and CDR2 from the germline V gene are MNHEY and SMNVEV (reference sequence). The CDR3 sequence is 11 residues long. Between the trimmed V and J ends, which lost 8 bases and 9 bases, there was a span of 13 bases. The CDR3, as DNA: TGTGCCAGCCACGACGAGGGTAGCTACACCTTC. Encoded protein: CASHDEGSYTF.

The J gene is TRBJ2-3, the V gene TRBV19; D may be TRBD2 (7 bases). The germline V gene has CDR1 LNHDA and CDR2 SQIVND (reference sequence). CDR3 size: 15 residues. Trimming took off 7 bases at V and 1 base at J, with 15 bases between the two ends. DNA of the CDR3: TGTGCCAGTACCATAGGGGGGGGCGGCACAGATACGCAGTATTTT. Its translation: CASTIGGGGTDTQYF.

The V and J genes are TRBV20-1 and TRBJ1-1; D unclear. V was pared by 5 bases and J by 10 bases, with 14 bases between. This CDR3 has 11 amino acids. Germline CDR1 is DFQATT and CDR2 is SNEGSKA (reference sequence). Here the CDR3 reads CSAPLGSRAFF. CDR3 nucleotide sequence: TGCAGTGCTCCCCTCGGTTCGCGAGCTTTCTTT.

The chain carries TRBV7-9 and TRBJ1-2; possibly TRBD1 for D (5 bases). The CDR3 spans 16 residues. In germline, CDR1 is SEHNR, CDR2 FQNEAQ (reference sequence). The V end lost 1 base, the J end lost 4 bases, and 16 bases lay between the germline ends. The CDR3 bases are TGTGCCAGCAGCTTAGGGGGGTCGGTGCCCGTCTATGGCTACACCTTC. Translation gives CASSLGGSVPVYGYTF.

The CDR3 coding sequence is TGCGCCAGCAGCCAAGTCCCGGGACAGCCCTATGGCTACACCTTC. Encoded protein: CASSQVPGQPYGYTF. The rearrangement uses TRBV4-1 and TRBJ1-2; 7 bases are a match to TRBD1. The CDR3 runs 15 residues. The V gene's germline CDR1 is MGHRA and CDR2 YSYEKL. V lost 1 base and J lost 4; bases outside the gene matches: 6.

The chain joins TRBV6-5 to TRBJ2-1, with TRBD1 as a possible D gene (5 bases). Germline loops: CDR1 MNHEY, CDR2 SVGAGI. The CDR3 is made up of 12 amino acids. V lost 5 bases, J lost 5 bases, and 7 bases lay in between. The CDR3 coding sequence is TGTGCCAGCAGTAGACAGCACAATGAGCAGTTCTTC. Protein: CASSRQHNEQFF.

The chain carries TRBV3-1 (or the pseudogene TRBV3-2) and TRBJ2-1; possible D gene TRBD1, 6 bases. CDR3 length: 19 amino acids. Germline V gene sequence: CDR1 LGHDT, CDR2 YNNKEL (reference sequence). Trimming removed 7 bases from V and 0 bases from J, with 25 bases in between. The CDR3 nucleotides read TGTGCCAGCACCACCACCCTAATTAAGACAGGAAGCTCCTACAATGAGCAGTTCTTC. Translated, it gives CASTTTLIKTGSSYNEQFF.

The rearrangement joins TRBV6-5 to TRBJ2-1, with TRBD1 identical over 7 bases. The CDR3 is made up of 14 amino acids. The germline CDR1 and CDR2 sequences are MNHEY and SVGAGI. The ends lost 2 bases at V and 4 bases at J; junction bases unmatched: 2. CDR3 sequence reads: CASSYRDRYNEQFF. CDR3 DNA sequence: TGTGCCAGCAGTTACAGGGACAGATACAATGAGCAGTTCTTC.